This is a list of T cell receptor beta chains from one sample in a study of T cell responses to AZD1222 COVID-19 vaccine. Method: immunoSEQ multiplex PCR; TCRdb's copy keeps in-frame clones and lacks some. The sample carries roughly 150,000 clones, around 90% recorded once. The sample in question was peripheral blood, obtained 28 days after the second AZD1222 dose. These receptors originate from an adult who received the AZD1222 COVID-19 vaccine. CDR3s include the opening cysteine and the closing phenylalanine or tryptophan. The order of the fields is J gene, D gene, V gene, clone size, CDR3 DNA, CDR3 protein. The D gene is left open where the match is weak. Clone size is stated in some rows and not others, as once, few, many or a class when expanded.

>TRBJ2-7|-|TRBV18|-
TGTGCCAGCTCACGGGTGGAAGACTACGAGCAGTACTTC
CASSRVEDYEQYF
>TRBJ1-5|-|TRBV27|-
TGTGCCAGCAGTTTCGGACGGAATAGCAATCAGCCCCAGCATTTT
CASSFGRNSNQPQHF
>TRBJ1-5|-|TRBV28|-
TGTGCCAGCCATTATCAGCCCCAGCATTTT
CASHYQPQHF
>TRBJ2-7|TRBD2|TRBV9|-
TGTGCCAGCAGCGTAGGACCTAGCGGGGGGGCCTACGAGCAGTACTTC
CASSVGPSGGAYEQYF
>TRBJ2-1|-|TRBV4-2|-
TGTGCCAGCAGCCAAGGGACCCTTAGGTCGTCCAATGAGCAGTTCTTC
CASSQGTLRSSNEQFF
>TRBJ2-7|-|TRBV10-3|few
TGTGCCATCAGCAGGGAACAGGGTATATCCTACGAGCAGTACTTC
CAISREQGISYEQYF
>TRBJ1-2|TRBD1|TRBV27|-
TGTGCCAGCAGCCAGGACGACAGGGAGGATGGCTACACCTTC
CASSQDDREDGYTF
>TRBJ1-3|-|TRBV6-6|-
TGTGCCAGCAGTTACTCCGGACCTGGAAACACCATATATTTT
CASSYSGPGNTIYF
>TRBJ1-5|-|TRBV30|once
TGTGCCTGGAGTTCGGACGGTGACAATCAGCCCCAGCATTTT
CAWSSDGDNQPQHF
>TRBJ2-1|-|TRBV19|-
TGTGCCAGTAGTATGTGGGCCCGGAATGAGCAGTTCTTC
CASSMWARNEQFF
>TRBJ2-1|TRBD2|TRBV13|-
TGTGCCAGCAGCTCCCATAGCGGGAGGGCCCTAGGGGGGGAGCAGTTCTTC
CASSSHSGRALGGEQFF
>TRBJ2-7|TRBD1|TRBV5-1|-
TGCGCCAGCAGCTCAGACCGGACAGGGGCGGGATACGAGCAGTACTTC
CASSSDRTGAGYEQYF
>TRBJ1-6|TRBD1|TRBV2|-
TGTGCCAGCAGAACGGACAGGGGTAGGAATTCACCCCTCCACTTT
CASRTDRGRNSPLHF
>TRBJ2-4|-|TRBV7-2|-
TGTGCCAGCAGCTTAGCGGCAGTAGCCAAAAACATTCAGTACTTC
CASSLAAVAKNIQYF
>TRBJ1-5|-|TRBV4-3|-
TGCGCCAGCAGCCAAGACCAGGGCGGCAATCAGCCCCAGCATTTT
CASSQDQGGNQPQHF
>TRBJ2-3|TRBD1|TRBV5-1|-
TGCGCCAGCAGAGGGGGACAGGGGGTTGGCACAGATACGCAGTATTTT
CASRGGQGVGTDTQYF
>TRBJ2-6|TRBD1|TRBV27|-
TGTGCCAGCAGTATCCACAGAGGGACAGGGGCCGGGGCCAACGTCCTGACTTTC
CASSIHRGTGAGANVLTF
>TRBJ2-1|TRBD2|TRBV7-2|-
TGTGCCAGCAGCCTTAGCGGGGGGTCCTACAATGAGCAGTTCTTC
CASSLSGGSYNEQFF
>TRBJ1-6|-|TRBV5-6|-
TGTGCCAGCAGCTTCGGAGTGGCTGCTAAGAATTCACCCCTCCACTTT
CASSFGVAAKNSPLHF
>TRBJ2-2|TRBD2|TRBV19|-
TGTGCCAGTAGGAATACTAGCGGAGCCACCGGGGAGCTGTTTTTT
CASRNTSGATGELFF
>TRBJ2-3|-|TRBV4-3|-
TGCGCCAGCAGCCAAGAGGGGCGGGGAAGCACAGATACGCAGTATTTT
CASSQEGRGSTDTQYF
>TRBJ1-6|TRBD1|TRBV30|-
TGTGCCTGGATGGGACAGTATAATTCACCCCTCCACTTT
CAWMGQYNSPLHF
>TRBJ2-2|TRBD2|TRBV6-1|-
TGTGCCAGCAGTGAGGTCTCACTAGCGGGAGGGAACACCGGGGAGCTGTTTTTT
CASSEVSLAGGNTGELFF
>TRBJ1-1|TRBD1|TRBV7-2|-
TGTGCCAGCACGCACGGGACAGGGGGCATTGAAGCTTTCTTT
CASTHGTGGIEAFF
>TRBJ2-1|TRBD2|TRBV6-2/TRBV6-3|-
TGTGCCAGCAGTTATTGGCGAGCGGGAGACAATGAGCAGTTCTTC
CASSYWRAGDNEQFF
>TRBJ1-5|TRBD1|TRBV7-6|-
TGTGCCAGCAGCTTAGCAATGGGCGGACAGGAGTATAGCAATCAGCCCCAGCATTTT
CASSLAMGGQEYSNQPQHF
>TRBJ2-1|-|TRBV11-2|-
TGTGCCAGCAGCTTAGAATTCGGTCGGGACGAGTACAATGAGCAGTTCTTC
CASSLEFGRDEYNEQFF
>TRBJ1-3|-|TRBV19|-
TGTGCCAGTAGTCCTCAGAGCAGCTCTGGAAACACCATATATTTT
CASSPQSSSGNTIYF
>TRBJ1-5|TRBD1|TRBV18|-
TGTGCCAGCTCACCCGATGCAGACAGGGCCCAGCCCCAGCATTTT
CASSPDADRAQPQHF
>TRBJ1-1|-|TRBV18|-
TGTGCCAGCTCCCCTCCCGCCGGGGGGGTTCACACTGAAGCTTTCTTT
CASSPPAGGVHTEAFF
>TRBJ2-1|-|TRBV18|once
TGTGCCAGCTATCCCCAACCCCTGTATTACAATGAGCAGTTCTTC
CASYPQPLYYNEQFF
>TRBJ1-2|-|TRBV27|-
TGTGCCAGCAGTTCCCATGGTACAGTTAACTATGGCTACACCTTC
CASSSHGTVNYGYTF
>TRBJ1-6|TRBD1|TRBV5-1|-
TGCGCCAGCAGCCAGACAGGGGGCGACTCACCCCTCCACTTT
CASSQTGGDSPLHF
>TRBJ1-1|-|TRBV30|once
TGTGCCTGGAGTGTGAAAAGTCTGCGCGTTGAAGCTTTCTTT
CAWSVKSLRVEAFF
>TRBJ2-7|TRBD2|TRBV3-1/TRBV3-2|-
TGTGCCAGCAGCCAGTTACTTAGCGGGAGGGCCTCCGAGCAGTACTTC
CASSQLLSGRASEQYF
>TRBJ1-5|-|TRBV18|-
TGTGCCAGCTCATCGGCAGATAGCAATCAGCCCCAGCATTTT
CASSSADSNQPQHF
>TRBJ2-7|TRBD2|TRBV7-2|once
TGTGCCAGCAGCCACCTGGCTAGCGGGAGTTACGAGCAGTACTTC
CASSHLASGSYEQYF
>TRBJ2-3|TRBD2|TRBV5-1|-
TGCGCCAGCAGAAGAGGGACTAGCGGCACAGATACGCAGTATTTT
CASRRGTSGTDTQYF
>TRBJ1-6|TRBD1|TRBV19|once
TGTGCCAGTAACTTGGGACAGGCTAATAATTCACCCCTCCACTTT
CASNLGQANNSPLHF
>TRBJ2-7|TRBD2|TRBV29-1|few
TGCAGCGTTGAGCGGGGGGGCCTAGGGGAGCAGTACTTC
CSVERGGLGEQYF
>TRBJ1-6|TRBD1|TRBV6-5|few
TGTGCCAGCACTAGACAGGGCAGCTATAATTCACCCCTCCACTTT
CASTRQGSYNSPLHF
>TRBJ2-7|TRBD1|TRBV5-4|-
TGTGCCAGCAGCTTGGGACAGGGATACTACGAGCAGTACTTC
CASSLGQGYYEQYF